This TCR beta chain came from a study of blood T cell repertoires in COVID-19. Whole-study context: Material from acute and convalescent COVID-19 was sourced from the United States, Italy and Spain. T cells, B-cell-depleted T cells, or PBMCs supplied cDNA or gDNA.

Authors' methods: From reference gene primer amplification, estimates of nucleated cell counts were derived. TCRdb keeps only in-frame clones here, not all; method: immunoSEQ multiplex PCR. V and J calls and clone size are given by that table; D and trimming were obtained from the DNA. The sample includes around 170,000 clones, around 84% of them seen just once. CDR1 and CDR2 (germline): SGHRS, YFSETQ. The CDR3 contains 15 residues. Trimming removed 5 bases from V and 0 bases from J, with 12 bases in between. This clone was observed once. Sample: peripheral blood. This chain uses TRBV5-1 with TRBJ2-1, with a weak D call TRBD2 (6 bases). The TCR was taken from a man aged 25 to 40 with active or convalescent COVID-19. CDR3 sequence reads: CASRSDGSSYNEQFF. The CDR3 bases are TGCGCCAGCAGATCGGACGGGAGCTCCTACAATGAGCAGTTCTTC.